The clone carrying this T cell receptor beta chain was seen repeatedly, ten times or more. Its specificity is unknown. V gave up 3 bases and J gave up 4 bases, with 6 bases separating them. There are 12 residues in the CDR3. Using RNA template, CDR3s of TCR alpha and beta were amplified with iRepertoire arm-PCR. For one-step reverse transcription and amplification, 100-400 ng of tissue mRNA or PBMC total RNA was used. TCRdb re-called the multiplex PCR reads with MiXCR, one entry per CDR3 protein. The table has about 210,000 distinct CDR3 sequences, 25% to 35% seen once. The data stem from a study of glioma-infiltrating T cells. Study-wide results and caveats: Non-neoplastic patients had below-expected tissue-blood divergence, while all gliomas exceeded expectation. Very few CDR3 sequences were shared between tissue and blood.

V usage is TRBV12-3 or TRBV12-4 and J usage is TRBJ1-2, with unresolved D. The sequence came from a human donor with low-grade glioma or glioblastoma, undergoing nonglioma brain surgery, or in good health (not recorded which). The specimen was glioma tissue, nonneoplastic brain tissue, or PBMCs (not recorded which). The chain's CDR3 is CASSLAAYGYTF. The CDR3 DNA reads TGTGCCAGCAGTTTGGCTGCCTATGGCTACACCTTC.